These 22 T cell receptor beta chains were sequenced from one sample in a study of T cell changes during pregnancy in multiple sclerosis. Here immunoSEQ multiplex PCR was the method, and the copy in TCRdb shows in-frame clones only, minus some. This table has tens of thousands of clones, approximately 92% appearing once. Sequenced here: CD4+ T cells from peripheral blood mononuclear cells, sampled in the third trimester of pregnancy. These receptors were obtained from a female donor with multiple sclerosis, enrolled in a pregnancy study.

This chain connects TRBV19 to TRBJ1-1; D may be TRBD1 (5 bases). Germline V lookup: CDR1 LNHDA, CDR2 SQIVND (reference sequence). Trimming pared 4 bases from V and 6 bases from J, leaving 30 bases between. This CDR3 has 19 residues. For the CDR3, the DNA is TGTGCCAGTAGTAAGGGAGATCGGTGGTCCGGGGGAAGAAGAGCTGAAGCTTTCTTT. This encodes CASSKGDRWSGGRRAEAFF.

The chain is built from TRBV13 and TRBJ2-1; 7 bases align to TRBD2. Trimming cost V 0 bases and J 0 bases; bases outside gene matches: 2. CDR3 size: 16 residues. Germline CDR1 PRHDT, CDR2 FYEKMQ (reference sequence). CDR3 sequence: CASSLGGRSSYNEQFF. The CDR3 bases are TGTGCCAGCAGCTTAGGCGGGAGGAGCTCCTACAATGAGCAGTTCTTC.

The V gene is TRBV6-1, the J gene TRBJ2-1; D is possibly TRBD1 (6 bases). This CDR3 comprises 15 residues. The germline V and J ends were trimmed by 5 bases and 4 bases, with 15 bases remaining between them. Germline V lookup: CDR1 MNHNS, CDR2 SASEGT. The DNA of the CDR3 is TGTGCCAGCAGTCCCCGCAGGGGATTTTACAATGAGCAGTTCTTC. This sequence encodes CASSPRRGFYNEQFF.

The chain recombines TRBV5-6 with TRBJ2-5; TRBD1 agrees at 7 bases. V dropped 4 bases and J dropped 4; count of bases not matched to a gene: 7. CDR3 size: 14 residues. The germline V gene has CDR1 SGHDT and CDR2 YYEEEE. CDR3 sequence: CASSPRGRVETQYF. The CDR3 nucleotides read TGTGCCAGCAGCCCGAGGGGGCGCGTAGAGACCCAGTACTTC.

This chain joins TRBV6-5 and TRBJ2-1, with D tentatively TRBD2 (5 bases). The CDR3 contains 13 residues. The ends were cut back, 6 bases at V and 6 bases at J, with 12 bases in the middle. CDR1 MNHEY and CDR2 SVGAGI come from the germline V gene. CDR3 protein: CASSPRGSNEQFF. CDR3 sequence (DNA): TGTGCCAGCAGCCCCCGGGGAAGCAATGAGCAGTTCTTC.

The chain is built from TRBV15 and TRBJ1-5, with D tentatively TRBD1 (6 bases). Germline V lookup: CDR1 LNHNV, CDR2 YYDKDF (reference sequence). The CDR3 extends over 15 amino acids. The V gene lost 1 base and the J gene lost 4 bases, with 11 bases spanning the gap. CDR3 sequence reads: CATSRGLDSNQPQHF. The CDR3 nucleotides read TGTGCCACCAGCAGAGGGTTGGACAGTAATCAGCCCCAGCATTTT.

This chain joins TRBV20-1 and TRBJ1-2, with 7 bases fitting TRBD1. This CDR3 is 11 amino acids long. Trimming took 8 bases from V and 8 from J; bases not matched to a gene: 8. Germline V gene data show CDR1 as DFQATT and CDR2 as SNEGSKA (reference sequence). The CDR3 DNA follows: TGCAGTAGTGACAGGGACTCCGGCTACACCTTC. Amino acid sequence: CSSDRDSGYTF.

This sequence joins TRBV7-2 and TRBJ2-7, with 9 bases that match TRBD2. This CDR3 contains 17 residues. V gave up 1 base and J gave up 2 bases; unmatched junction bases: 9. The germline gives CDR1 SGHTA, CDR2 FQGNSA. CDR3 sequence reads: CASSLEVGLAGTYEQYF. CDR3 sequence (DNA): TGTGCCAGCAGCTTAGAGGTCGGGCTAGCGGGAACCTACGAGCAGTACTTC.

The CDR3 DNA follows: TGCGCCAGCAGCCTACGGGACAGGGGCTTCGGCACTGAAGCTTTCTTT. It is translated as CASSLRDRGFGTEAFF. The J gene is TRBJ1-1, the V gene TRBV4-1, with 10 bases aligning to TRBD1. J lost 4 bases, V lost 4 bases, and 9 bases had no gene match. The CDR3 sequence is 16 residues long. Germline V lookup: CDR1 MGHRA, CDR2 YSYEKL.

The rearrangement joins TRBV29-1 to TRBJ2-1; 11 positions agree with TRBD2. The J segment lost 8 bases and the V segment lost 4 bases, leaving 16 bases of the junction unmatched. Germline V CDR1 and CDR2: SQVTM, ANQGSEA. This CDR3 comprises 17 residues. The DNA for the CDR3 is TGCAGCGTTGGTAGCGGGAGGGCCGGGGTCAATACATATGAGCAGTTCTTC. This codes for CSVGSGRAGVNTYEQFF.

The V gene is TRBV6-5, the J gene TRBJ1-2, with 9 bases that match TRBD1. This CDR3 contains 15 residues. Looked up from germline, CDR1 is MNHEY and CDR2 is SVGAGI. V lost 5 bases and J lost 6; bases outside the gene matches: 10. CDR3 bases: TGTGCCAGCAGTCCGGCGGGACAGGGAATGAATGGCTACACCTTC. It encodes CASSPAGQGMNGYTF.

This sequence joins TRBV29-1 and TRBJ2-5; a weak D match, TRBD1 (6 bases). Germline CDR1 SQVTM, CDR2 ANQGSEA. The CDR3 contains 15 residues. The ends were cut back, 4 bases at V and 2 bases at J, with 17 bases in the middle. CDR3 amino acids: CSVAPGSRGQETQYF. CDR3 in DNA: TGCAGCGTTGCTCCAGGGTCCAGGGGACAAGAGACCCAGTACTTC.

The rearrangement uses TRBV5-6 and TRBJ1-5; 7 bases fit TRBD1. There are 14 residues in the CDR3. Germline CDR1 reads SGHDT; CDR2 reads YYEEEE. Trimming cost V 2 bases and J 2 bases; bases outside gene matches: 1. CDR3 nucleotide sequence: TGTGCCAGCAGCTTAGGGACAGGCAATCAGCCCCAGCATTTT. Its protein is CASSLGTGNQPQHF.

This chain connects TRBV28 to TRBJ2-7; 16 positions agree with TRBD2. Germline loops: CDR1 MDHEN, CDR2 SYDVKM. Trimming at V came to 6 bases and at J to 2 bases, leaving 13 bases not matched to a gene. This CDR3 has 19 residues. CDR3 in DNA: TGTGCCAGCAGGAGCATACCGGGACTAGCGGGAGGGCGGCCCTACGAGCAGTACTTC. Its translation is CASRSIPGLAGGRPYEQYF.

The rearrangement links TRBV27 to TRBJ2-5, with 10 bases that match TRBD2. This CDR3 region has 13 residues. CDR1 and CDR2 (germline): MNHEY, SMNVEV (reference sequence). V lost 0 bases to trimming and J lost 14 bases; unmatched junction nucleotides: 6. The CDR3 loop is CASSLSGTSVLYF. DNA of the CDR3: TGTGCCAGCAGTTTATCGGGGACTAGCGTTCTTTACTTC.

This clone is a singleton in its sample. The chain employs TRBV7-2 and TRBJ2-2; tentative D call: TRBD1 (5 bases). Germline V lookup: CDR1 SGHTA, CDR2 FQGNSA. The CDR3 covers 17 residues. V lost 1 base, J lost 2 bases, and 14 bases lay in between. The CDR3 is CASSLDLRTPNTGELFF. DNA of the CDR3: TGTGCCAGCAGCTTAGATCTTAGGACACCAAACACCGGGGAGCTGTTTTTT.

V gene TRBV7-6 combines with J gene TRBJ2-7, with TRBD2 identical over 8 bases. This CDR3 has 15 residues. The J segment lost 3 bases and the V segment lost 5 bases, leaving 9 bases of the junction unmatched. Per germline, CDR1 SGHVS and CDR2 FNYEAQ. CDR3 DNA sequence: TGTGCCAGCAGCCCGGGGGGGGCTAGATACTACGAGCAGTACTTC. Translated: CASSPGGARYYEQYF.

The count of this clone is one. V and J are TRBV5-1 and TRBJ1-1; D is unresolved. The ends were cut back, 2 bases at V and 4 bases at J, with 18 bases in the middle. This CDR3 is built from 16 residues. The V gene's germline CDR1 is SGHRS and CDR2 YFSETQ. The CDR3 DNA reads as TGCGCCAGCAGCTTCAATTTGGTGGTGGCCTCCACTGAAGCTTTCTTT. This gives the protein CASSFNLVVASTEAFF.

The rearrangement uses TRBV2 and TRBJ2-7, with D perhaps matching TRBD2 (6 bases). V lost 7 bases, J lost 0 bases, and 13 bases lay in between. Germline V gene lookup returns CDR1 SNHLY and CDR2 FYNNEI. The length of the CDR3 is 14 residues. The CDR3 nucleotides read TGTGCCAGCAATAGGGACTTTAGCTCCTACGAGCAGTACTTC. As protein: CASNRDFSSYEQYF.

The rearrangement links TRBV9 to TRBJ2-7; 11 positions match TRBD2. After removal of 4 bases from V and 2 bases from J, the junction contained 5 bases not matched to a gene. The CDR3 spans 15 residues. Per the germline V gene, CDR1 is SGDLS and CDR2 is YYNGEE. The CDR3 DNA reads as TGTGCCAGCAGCCCAAGACTAGCGGGACCCTACGAGCAGTACTTC. Translated: CASSPRLAGPYEQYF. The full variable domain, with the rest looked up from reference TRBV9 and TRBJ2-7, is DSGVTQTPKHLITATGQRVTLRCSPRSGDLSVYWYQQSLDQGLQFLIQYYNGEERAKGNILERFSAQQFPDLHSELNLSSLELGDSALYFCASSPRLAGPYEQYFGPGTRLTVT.

This chain uses TRBV14 with TRBJ2-3, with D tentatively TRBD2 (5 bases). CDR1 is SGHDN and CDR2 is FVKESK in the germline V gene. V was clipped by 5 bases and J by 2 bases, with 23 bases between them. The CDR3 is 18 residues long. CDR3 amino acids: CASSSYWTGRLYTDTQYF. DNA of the CDR3: TGTGCCAGCAGCTCTTACTGGACGGGGAGACTCTACACAGATACGCAGTATTTT.

Only one count was recorded for this clone. This chain connects TRBV28 to TRBJ2-1; 10 bases map to TRBD2. There are 15 residues in the CDR3. Unmatched junction bases numbered 6, after V lost 3 bases and J lost 7 bases. Looked up from germline, CDR1 is MDHEN and CDR2 is SYDVKM. The CDR3 is CASSFTAGGRNEQFF. The CDR3 DNA reads TGTGCCAGCAGTTTCACAGCGGGAGGGCGGAATGAGCAGTTCTTC.